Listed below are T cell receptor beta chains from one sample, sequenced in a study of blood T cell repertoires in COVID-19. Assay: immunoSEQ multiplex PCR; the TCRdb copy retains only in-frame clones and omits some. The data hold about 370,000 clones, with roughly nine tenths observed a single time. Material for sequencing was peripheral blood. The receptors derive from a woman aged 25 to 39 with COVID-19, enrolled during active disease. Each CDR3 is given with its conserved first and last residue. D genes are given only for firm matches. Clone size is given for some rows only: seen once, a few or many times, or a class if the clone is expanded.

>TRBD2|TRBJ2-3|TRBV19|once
CASSARTSGSHTDTQYF
TGTGCCAGTAGTGCCCGGACTAGCGGGAGCCACACAGATACGCAGTATTTT
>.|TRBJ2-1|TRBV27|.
CASSSPRQDYNEQFF
TGTGCCAGCAGTTCCCCGCGACAGGACTACAATGAGCAGTTCTTC
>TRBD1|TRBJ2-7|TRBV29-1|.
CSGKRLTGDEQYF
TGCAGCGGAAAGCGACTTACAGGGGATGAGCAGTACTTC
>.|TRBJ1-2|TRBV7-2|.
CASSLKPGDYGYTF
TGTGCCAGCAGCCTGAAACCAGGGGACTATGGCTACACCTTC
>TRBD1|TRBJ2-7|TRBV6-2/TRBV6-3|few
CASSYSGTGKDEQYF
TGTGCCAGCAGTTACTCCGGGACAGGGAAAGACGAGCAGTACTTC
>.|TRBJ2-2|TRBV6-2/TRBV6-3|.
CASSYRQVTGELFF
TGTGCCAGCAGTTACAGACAAGTCACCGGGGAGCTGTTTTTT
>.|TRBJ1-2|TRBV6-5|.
CASSYSRQDYYGYTF
TGTGCCAGCAGTTACTCGAGACAGGATTACTATGGCTACACCTTC
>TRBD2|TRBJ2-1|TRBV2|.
CASSPSSGGPNEQFF
TGTGCCAGCAGTCCCTCTAGCGGGGGCCCCAATGAGCAGTTCTTC
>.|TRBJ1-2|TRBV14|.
CASSGFSSGANYGYTF
TGTGCCAGCAGCGGATTTAGTAGCGGGGCAAACTATGGCTACACCTTC
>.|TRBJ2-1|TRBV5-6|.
CASSLAVNNEQFF
TGTGCCAGCAGCTTGGCGGTTAATAATGAGCAGTTCTTC
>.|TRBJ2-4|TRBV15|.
CATSRDREGRNIQYF
TGTGCCACCAGCAGAGACAGGGAAGGGAGGAACATTCAGTACTTC
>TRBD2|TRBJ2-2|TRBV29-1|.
CSVAPGLAGESGELFF
TGCAGCGTTGCTCCGGGACTAGCGGGAGAGTCCGGGGAGCTGTTTTTT
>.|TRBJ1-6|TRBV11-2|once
CASSFGGTGLHF
TGTGCCAGCAGCTTCGGCGGGACCGGCCTCCACTTT
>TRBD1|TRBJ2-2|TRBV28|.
CASGLQGADTGELFF
TGTGCCAGCGGATTACAGGGGGCCGACACCGGGGAGCTGTTTTTT
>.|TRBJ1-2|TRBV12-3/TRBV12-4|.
CASAGGRYGYTF
TGTGCCAGCGCTGGGGGCCGCTATGGCTACACCTTC
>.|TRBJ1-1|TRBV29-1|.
CSVGRGTEAFF
TGCAGCGTAGGACGGGGGACTGAAGCTTTCTTT
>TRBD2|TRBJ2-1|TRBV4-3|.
CASSQIPGLAGGPSYNEQFF
TGCGCCAGCAGCCAAATACCGGGACTAGCGGGGGGCCCCTCCTACAATGAGCAGTTCTTC
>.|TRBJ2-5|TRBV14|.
CASSQDRAGLYF
TGTGCCAGCAGCCAAGATAGGGCAGGGCTCTACTTC
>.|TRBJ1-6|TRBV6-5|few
CASSYAGGGNSPLHF
TGTGCCAGCAGTTATGCCGGTGGAGGCAATTCACCCCTCCACTTT
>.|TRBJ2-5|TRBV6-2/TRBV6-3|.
CASSYSIEGPETQYF
TGTGCCAGCAGTTACTCGATCGAGGGCCCAGAGACCCAGTACTTC
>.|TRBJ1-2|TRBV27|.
CASSSQQGFNYGYTF
TGTGCCAGCAGTTCACAACAGGGATTTAACTATGGCTACACCTTC
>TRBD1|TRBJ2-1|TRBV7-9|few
CASSATGVHEQFF
TGTGCCAGCAGCGCCACAGGGGTCCATGAGCAGTTCTTC
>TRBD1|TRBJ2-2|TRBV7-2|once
CASSLRQGGIGELFF
TGTGCCAGCAGCTTAAGACAGGGGGGAATCGGGGAGCTGTTTTTT
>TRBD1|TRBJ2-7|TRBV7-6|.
CASSNHRGRGYEQYF
TGTGCCAGCAGCAACCACAGGGGGCGGGGGTACGAGCAGTACTTC
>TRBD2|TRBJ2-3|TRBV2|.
CASSELAGGNPDTQYF
TGTGCCAGCAGTGAACTAGCGGGAGGGAATCCAGATACGCAGTATTTT
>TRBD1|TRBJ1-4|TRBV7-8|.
CASSSSGTVEKLFF
TGTGCCAGCAGTTCTTCCGGGACAGTGGAAAAACTGTTTTTT
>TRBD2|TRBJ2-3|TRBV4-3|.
CASSQEVAGGNTDTQYF
TGCGCCAGCAGCCAAGAAGTAGCGGGGGGAAACACAGATACGCAGTATTTT
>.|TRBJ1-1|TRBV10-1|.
CASSASVNTEAFF
TGCGCCAGCAGTGCCAGCGTGAACACTGAAGCTTTCTTT
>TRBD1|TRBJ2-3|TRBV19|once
CASSRGTAKMSDTQYF
TGTGCCAGTAGTAGGGGGACAGCGAAAATGTCAGATACGCAGTATTTT
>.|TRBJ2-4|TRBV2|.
CASRTDRGGGVDIQYF
TGTGCCAGCAGAACCGACAGGGGAGGGGGGGTGGACATTCAGTACTTC
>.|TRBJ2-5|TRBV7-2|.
CASSVRSGRETQYF
TGTGCCAGCAGCGTGCGCAGTGGGCGAGAGACCCAGTACTTC
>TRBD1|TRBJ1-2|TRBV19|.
CASSVRDSEYNYGYTF
TGTGCCAGTTCCGTCCGGGACAGTGAATATAACTATGGCTACACCTTC
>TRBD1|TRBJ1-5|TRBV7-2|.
CASSKFIQGRANQPQHF
TGTGCCAGCAGCAAATTCATACAGGGGCGAGCCAATCAGCCCCAGCATTTT
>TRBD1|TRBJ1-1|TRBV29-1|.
CSAGDRAQGEAFF
TGCAGCGCTGGGGACAGGGCTCAGGGAGAAGCTTTCTTT
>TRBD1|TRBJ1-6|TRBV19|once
CASRSGQPSSPLHF
TGTGCCAGTAGGTCGGGACAGCCGTCTTCACCCCTCCACTTT
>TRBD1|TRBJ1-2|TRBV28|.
CASSDWDRPNYGYTF
TGTGCCAGCAGTGACTGGGACAGACCTAACTATGGCTACACCTTC
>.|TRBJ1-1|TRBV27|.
CASSFLATGKAEAFF
TGTGCCAGCAGTTTCCTCGCGACAGGAAAGGCTGAAGCTTTCTTT
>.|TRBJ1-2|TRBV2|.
CASSDELGGANYGYTF
TGTGCCAGCAGTGATGAATTGGGGGGTGCTAACTATGGCTACACCTTC
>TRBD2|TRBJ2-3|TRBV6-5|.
CASRSSGGASDTQYF
TGTGCCAGCCGATCTAGCGGGGGGGCTTCAGATACGCAGTATTTT
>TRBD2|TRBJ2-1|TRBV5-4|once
CASSRRVAGENEQFF
TGTGCCAGCAGCCGGAGGGTAGCGGGAGAGAATGAGCAGTTCTTC
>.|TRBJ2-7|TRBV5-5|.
CASSPGPGNRPYEQYF
TGTGCCAGCAGCCCTGGCCCAGGAAATAGGCCCTACGAGCAGTACTTC
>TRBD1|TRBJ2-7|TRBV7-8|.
CASSRTRQGNYEQYF
TGTGCCAGCAGCCGGACGAGACAGGGAAACTACGAGCAGTACTTC
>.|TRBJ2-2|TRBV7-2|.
CASTPGLNTGELFF
TGTGCCAGCACCCCGGGTCTGAACACCGGGGAGCTGTTTTTT
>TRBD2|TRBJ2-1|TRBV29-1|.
CSVGRRLALSNEQFF
TGCAGCGTTGGGAGGCGACTAGCCCTATCCAATGAGCAGTTCTTC
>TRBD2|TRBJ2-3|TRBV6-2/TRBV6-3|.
CASSYSTGGSITDTQYF
TGTGCCAGCAGTTACTCGACCGGCGGGAGTATAACAGATACGCAGTATTTT
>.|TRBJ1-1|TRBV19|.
CASSISGRPNTEAFF
TGTGCCAGTAGTATTAGCGGCAGGCCGAACACTGAAGCTTTCTTT
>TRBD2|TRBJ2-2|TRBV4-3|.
CASSQRPSGRLGNTGELFF
TGCGCCAGCAGCCAGCGGCCTAGCGGGAGGTTAGGAAACACCGGGGAGCTGTTTTTT
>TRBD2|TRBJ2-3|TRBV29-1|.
CSVEDWGGTPTDTQYF
TGCAGCGTTGAAGATTGGGGGGGGACCCCCACAGATACGCAGTATTTT
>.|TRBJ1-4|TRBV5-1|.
CASSLAGGLDEKLFF
TGCGCCAGCAGCTTGGCCGGGGGGCTGGATGAAAAACTGTTTTTT
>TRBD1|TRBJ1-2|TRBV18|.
CASSPATGGYGYTF
TGTGCCAGCTCACCAGCAACAGGGGGATATGGCTACACCTTC
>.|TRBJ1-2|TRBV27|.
CASSLPGNYGYTF
TGTGCCAGCAGTTTACCCGGGAACTATGGCTACACCTTC
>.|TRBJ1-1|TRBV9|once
CASSQRGGVPKDEAFF
TGTGCCAGCTCTCAGCGAGGGGGGGTTCCAAAGGATGAAGCTTTCTTT
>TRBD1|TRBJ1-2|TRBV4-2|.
CASSQEYRGQGNYGYTF
TGTGCCAGCAGCCAAGAATACCGCGGACAGGGTAACTATGGCTACACCTTC
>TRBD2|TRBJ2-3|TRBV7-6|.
CASSRVWAGGTDTQYF
TGTGCCAGCAGCCGGGTTTGGGCGGGGGGAACAGATACGCAGTATTTT
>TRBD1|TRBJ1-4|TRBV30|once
CAWSGDRAGEKLFF
TGTGCCTGGAGTGGGGACAGGGCGGGTGAAAAACTGTTTTTT
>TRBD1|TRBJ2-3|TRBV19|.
CASSRDRGSTDTQYF
TGTGCCAGTAGTAGGGACAGGGGGAGCACAGATACGCAGTATTTT
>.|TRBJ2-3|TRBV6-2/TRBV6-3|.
CASSFPDITDTQYF
TGTGCCAGCAGTTTCCCTGACATCACAGATACGCAGTATTTT
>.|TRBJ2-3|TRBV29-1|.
CSVDPGLSGDTQYF
TGCAGCGTTGATCCTGGGCTGAGTGGGGATACGCAGTATTTT
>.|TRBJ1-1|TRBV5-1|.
CASSLGQRNTEAFF
TGCGCCAGCAGCTTGGGACAGCGTAACACTGAAGCTTTCTTT